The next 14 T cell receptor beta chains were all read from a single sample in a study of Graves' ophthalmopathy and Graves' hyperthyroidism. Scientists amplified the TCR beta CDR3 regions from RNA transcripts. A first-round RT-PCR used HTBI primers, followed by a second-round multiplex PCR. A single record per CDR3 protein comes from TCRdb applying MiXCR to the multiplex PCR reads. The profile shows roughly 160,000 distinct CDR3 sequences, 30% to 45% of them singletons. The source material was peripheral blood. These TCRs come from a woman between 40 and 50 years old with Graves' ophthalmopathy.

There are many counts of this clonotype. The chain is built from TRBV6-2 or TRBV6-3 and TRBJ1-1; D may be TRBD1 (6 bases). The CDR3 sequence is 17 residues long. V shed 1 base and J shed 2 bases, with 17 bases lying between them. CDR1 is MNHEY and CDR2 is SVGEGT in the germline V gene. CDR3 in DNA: TGTGCCAGCAGTTACTTTCGGGGGCGAGAGAAAAACACTGAAGCTTTCTTT. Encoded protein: CASSYFRGREKNTEAFF.

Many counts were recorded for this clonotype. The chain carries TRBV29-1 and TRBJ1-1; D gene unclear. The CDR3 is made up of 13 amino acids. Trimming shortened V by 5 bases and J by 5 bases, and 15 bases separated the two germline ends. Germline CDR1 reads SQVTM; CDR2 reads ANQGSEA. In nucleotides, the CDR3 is TGCAGCGTTCCTAACACCAAGGCGACTGAAGCTTTCTTT. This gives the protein CSVPNTKATEAFF.

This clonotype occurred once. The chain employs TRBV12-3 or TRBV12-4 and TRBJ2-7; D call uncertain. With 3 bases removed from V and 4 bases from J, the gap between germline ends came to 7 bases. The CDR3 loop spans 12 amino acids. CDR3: CASSFRVYEQYF. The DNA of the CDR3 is TGTGCCAGCAGTTTTAGGGTGTACGAGCAGTACTTC.

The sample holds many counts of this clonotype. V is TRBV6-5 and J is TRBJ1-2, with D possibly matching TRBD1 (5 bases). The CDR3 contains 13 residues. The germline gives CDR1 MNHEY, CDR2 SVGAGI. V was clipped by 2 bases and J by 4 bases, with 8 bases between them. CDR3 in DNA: TGTGCCAGCAGTTACCGGGGGGGCTATGGCTACACCTTC. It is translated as CASSYRGGYGYTF.

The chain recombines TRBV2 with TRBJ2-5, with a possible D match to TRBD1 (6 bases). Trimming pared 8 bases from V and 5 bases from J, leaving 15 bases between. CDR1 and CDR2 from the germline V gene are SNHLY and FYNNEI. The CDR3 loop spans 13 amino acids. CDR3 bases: TGTGCCAGCGCCCGCCAGGGGTACGAGACCCAGTACTTC. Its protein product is CASARQGYETQYF.

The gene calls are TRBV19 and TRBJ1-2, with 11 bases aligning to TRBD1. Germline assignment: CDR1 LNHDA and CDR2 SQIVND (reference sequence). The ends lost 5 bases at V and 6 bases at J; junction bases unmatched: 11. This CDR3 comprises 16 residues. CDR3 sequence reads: CASSPGQGASSDGYTF. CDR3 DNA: TGTGCCAGTAGTCCCGGACAGGGGGCATCCTCGGATGGCTACACCTTC.

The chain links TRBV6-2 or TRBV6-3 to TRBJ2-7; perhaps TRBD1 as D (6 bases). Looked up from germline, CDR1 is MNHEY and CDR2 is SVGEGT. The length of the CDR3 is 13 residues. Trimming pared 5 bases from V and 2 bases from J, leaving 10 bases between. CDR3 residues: CASSHREAYEQYF. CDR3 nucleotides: TGTGCCAGCAGTCACAGGGAAGCCTACGAGCAGTACTTC.

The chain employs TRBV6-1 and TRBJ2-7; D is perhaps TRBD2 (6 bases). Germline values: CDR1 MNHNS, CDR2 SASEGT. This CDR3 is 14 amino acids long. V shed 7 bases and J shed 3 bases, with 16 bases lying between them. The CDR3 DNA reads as TGTGCCAGCACCCGGCCTGGGACTTACTACGAGCAGTACTTC. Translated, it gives CASTRPGTYYEQYF.

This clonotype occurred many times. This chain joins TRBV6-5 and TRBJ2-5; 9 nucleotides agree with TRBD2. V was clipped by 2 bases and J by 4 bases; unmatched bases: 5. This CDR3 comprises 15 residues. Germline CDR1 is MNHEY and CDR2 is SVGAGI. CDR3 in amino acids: CASSYGLAGLETQYF. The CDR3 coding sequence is TGTGCCAGCAGTTACGGGCTAGCGGGATTAGAGACCCAGTACTTC.

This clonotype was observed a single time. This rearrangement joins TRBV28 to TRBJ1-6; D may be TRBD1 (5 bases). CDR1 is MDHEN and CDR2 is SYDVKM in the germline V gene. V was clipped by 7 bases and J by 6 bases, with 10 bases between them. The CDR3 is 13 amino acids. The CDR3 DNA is TGTGCCAGCAATACAGGACTTAATTCACCCCTCCACTTT. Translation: CASNTGLNSPLHF.

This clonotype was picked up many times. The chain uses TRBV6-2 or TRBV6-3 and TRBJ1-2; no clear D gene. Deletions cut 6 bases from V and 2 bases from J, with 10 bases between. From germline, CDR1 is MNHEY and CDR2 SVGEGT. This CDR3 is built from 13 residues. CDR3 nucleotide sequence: TGTGCCAGCAGCGATAATGTGAACTATGGCTACACCTTC. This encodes CASSDNVNYGYTF.

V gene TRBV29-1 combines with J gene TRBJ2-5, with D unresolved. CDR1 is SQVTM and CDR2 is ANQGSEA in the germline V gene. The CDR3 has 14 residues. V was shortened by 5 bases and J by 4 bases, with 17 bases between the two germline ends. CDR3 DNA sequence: TGCAGCGTTCCTCTCCTCAAGACTTTAGAGACCCAGTACTTC. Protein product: CSVPLLKTLETQYF.

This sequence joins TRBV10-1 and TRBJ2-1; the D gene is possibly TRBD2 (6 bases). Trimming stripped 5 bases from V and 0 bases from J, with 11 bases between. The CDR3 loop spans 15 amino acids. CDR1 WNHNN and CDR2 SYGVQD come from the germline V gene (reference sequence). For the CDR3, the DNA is TGCGCCAGCAGTTTGACTAGATTCTCCTACAATGAGCAGTTCTTC. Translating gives CASSLTRFSYNEQFF.

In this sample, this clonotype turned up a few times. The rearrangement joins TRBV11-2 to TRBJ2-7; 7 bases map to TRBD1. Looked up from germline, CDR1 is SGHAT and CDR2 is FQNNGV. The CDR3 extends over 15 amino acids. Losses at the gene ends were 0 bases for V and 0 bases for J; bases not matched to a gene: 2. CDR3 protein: CASSLEAGGSYEQYF. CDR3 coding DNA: TGTGCCAGCAGCTTAGAGGCAGGGGGCTCCTACGAGCAGTACTTC.